This T cell receptor beta chain was captured by sequencing in a study of T cells in Graves' hyperthyroidism and ophthalmopathy. Whole-study findings and limits: The model anticipated ophthalmopathy a median 6.5 months pre-onset.

CDR3 length: 15 amino acids. The V gene lost 0 bases and the J gene lost 0 bases, with 8 bases spanning the gap. Germline CDR1 is LGHDT and CDR2 is YNNKEL (reference sequence). The CDR3 regions of TCR beta were amplified from RNA transcripts. HTBI primers drove first-round RT-PCR of the TCR CDR3. MiXCR, run by TCRdb on the multiplex PCR reads, gives a single entry per CDR3 protein. The sample lists about 480,000 distinct CDR3 sequences, roughly 14% seen once, with around 17% in the top ten. This clonotype was recorded a few times. What it binds is not known. Graves' hyperthyroidism is called stable when ophthalmopathy does not progress within 18 months. Orbital computed tomography and thyroid ultrasound, together with serum TRAb and thyroxine and clinical symptoms, were used for diagnoses.

The TCR sequence derives from a woman under 30 with Graves' hyperthyroidism. The genes are TRBV3-1 and TRBJ1-1; D unclear. Input material: blood. The CDR3 DNA is TGTGCCAGCAGCCAAGAGGCCGGTTTGAACACTGAAGCTTTCTTT. As protein: CASSQEAGLNTEAFF. Based on the CDR3 plus reference TRBV3-1 and TRBJ1-1, the full variable domain is DTAVSQTPKYLVTQMGNDKSIKCEQNLGHDTMYWYKQDSKKFLKIMFSYNNKELIINETVPNRFSPKSPDKAHLNLHINSLELGDSAVYFCASSQEAGLNTEAFFGQGTRLTVV.